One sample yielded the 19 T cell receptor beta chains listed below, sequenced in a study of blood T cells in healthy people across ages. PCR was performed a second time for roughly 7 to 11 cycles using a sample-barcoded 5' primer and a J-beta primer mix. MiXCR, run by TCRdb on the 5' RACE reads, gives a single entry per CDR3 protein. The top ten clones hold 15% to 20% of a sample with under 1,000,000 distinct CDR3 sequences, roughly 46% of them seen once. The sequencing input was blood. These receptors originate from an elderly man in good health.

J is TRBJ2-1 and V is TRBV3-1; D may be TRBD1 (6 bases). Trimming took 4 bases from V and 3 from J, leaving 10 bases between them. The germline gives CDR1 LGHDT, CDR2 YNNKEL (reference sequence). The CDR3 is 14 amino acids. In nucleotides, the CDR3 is TGTGCCAGCAGCCTTGAACAGGGCTACAATGAGCAGTTCTTC. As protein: CASSLEQGYNEQFF.

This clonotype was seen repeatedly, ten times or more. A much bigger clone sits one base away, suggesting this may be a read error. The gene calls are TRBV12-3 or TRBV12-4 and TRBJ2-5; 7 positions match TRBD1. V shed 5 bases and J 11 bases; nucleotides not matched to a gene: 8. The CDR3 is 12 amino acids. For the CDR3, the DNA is TGTGCCAGCAGTCCGACAGGGAGCAAGCAGTACTTC. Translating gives CASSPTGSKQYF.

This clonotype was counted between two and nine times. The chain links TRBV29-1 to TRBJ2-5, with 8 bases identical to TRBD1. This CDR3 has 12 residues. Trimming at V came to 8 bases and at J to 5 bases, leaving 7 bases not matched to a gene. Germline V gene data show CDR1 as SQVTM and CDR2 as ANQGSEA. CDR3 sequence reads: CSYPDREETQYF. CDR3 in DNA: TGCAGCTACCCGGACAGGGAGGAGACCCAGTACTTC.

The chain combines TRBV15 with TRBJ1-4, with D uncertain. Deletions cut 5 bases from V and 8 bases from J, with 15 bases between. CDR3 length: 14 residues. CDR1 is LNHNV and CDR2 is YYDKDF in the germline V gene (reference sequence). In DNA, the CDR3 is TGTGCCACCAGCGGATACTCAGGAAAAGAAAAACTGTTTTTT. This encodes CATSGYSGKEKLFF.

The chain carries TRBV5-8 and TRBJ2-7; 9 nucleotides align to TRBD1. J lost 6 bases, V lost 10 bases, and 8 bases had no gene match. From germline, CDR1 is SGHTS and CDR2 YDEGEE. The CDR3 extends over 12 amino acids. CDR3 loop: CAGRDRALEQYF. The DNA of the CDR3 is TGTGCCGGCCGGGACAGGGCCCTCGAGCAGTACTTC. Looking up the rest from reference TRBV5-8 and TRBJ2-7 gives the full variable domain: EAGVTQSPTHLIKTRGQQATLRCSPISGHTSVYWYQQALGLGLQFLLWYDEGEERNRGNFPPRFSGRQFPNYSSELNVNALELEDSALYLCAGRDRALEQYFGPGTRLTVT.

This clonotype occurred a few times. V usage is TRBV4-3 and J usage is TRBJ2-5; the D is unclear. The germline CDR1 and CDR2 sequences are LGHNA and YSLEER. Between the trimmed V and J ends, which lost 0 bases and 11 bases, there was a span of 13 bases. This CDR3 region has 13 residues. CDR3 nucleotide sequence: TGCGCCAGCAGCCAAGATGCTGGGGATCAGCAGTACTTC. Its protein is CASSQDAGDQQYF.

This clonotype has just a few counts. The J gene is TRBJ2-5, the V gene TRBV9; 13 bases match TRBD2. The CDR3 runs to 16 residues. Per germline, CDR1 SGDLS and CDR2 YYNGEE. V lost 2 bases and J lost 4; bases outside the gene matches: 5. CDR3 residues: CASSVTTSGRTETQYF. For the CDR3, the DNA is TGTGCCAGCAGCGTGACGACTAGCGGGAGGACAGAGACCCAGTACTTC.

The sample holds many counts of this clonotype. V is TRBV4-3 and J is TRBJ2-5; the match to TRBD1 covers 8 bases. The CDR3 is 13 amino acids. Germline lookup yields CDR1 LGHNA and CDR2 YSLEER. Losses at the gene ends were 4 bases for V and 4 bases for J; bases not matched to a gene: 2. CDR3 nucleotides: TGCGCCAGCAGCCCCGGACAGGGAGAGACCCAGTACTTC. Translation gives CASSPGQGETQYF.

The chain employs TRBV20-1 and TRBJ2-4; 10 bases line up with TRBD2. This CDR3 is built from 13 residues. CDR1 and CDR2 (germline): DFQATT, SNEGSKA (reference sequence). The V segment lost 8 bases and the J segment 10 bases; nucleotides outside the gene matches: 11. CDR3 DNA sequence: TGCAGTACTTCCTCGATAGCGGGAGGTATTCAGTACTTC. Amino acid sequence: CSTSSIAGGIQYF.

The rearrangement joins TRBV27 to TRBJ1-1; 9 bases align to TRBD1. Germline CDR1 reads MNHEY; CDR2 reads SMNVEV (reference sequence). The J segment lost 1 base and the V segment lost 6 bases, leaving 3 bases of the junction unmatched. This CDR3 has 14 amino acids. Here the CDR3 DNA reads TGTGCCAGCAGGCTACAGGGGGCGAACACTGAAGCTTTCTTT. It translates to CASRLQGANTEAFF.

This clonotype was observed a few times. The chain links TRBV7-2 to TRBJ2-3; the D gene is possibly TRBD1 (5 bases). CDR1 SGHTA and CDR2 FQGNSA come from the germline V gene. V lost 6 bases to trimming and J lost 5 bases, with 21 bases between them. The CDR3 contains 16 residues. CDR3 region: CASRSPGQGGIDTQYF. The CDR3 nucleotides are TGTGCCAGCAGGTCCCCAGGCCAGGGTGGGATAGATACGCAGTATTTT.

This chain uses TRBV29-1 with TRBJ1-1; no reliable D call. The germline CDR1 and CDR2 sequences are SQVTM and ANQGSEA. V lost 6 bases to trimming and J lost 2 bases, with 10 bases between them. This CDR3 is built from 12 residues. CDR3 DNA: TGCAGCGTCGAACGCGGTAACACTGAAGCTTTCTTT. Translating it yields CSVERGNTEAFF.

The CDR3 DNA sequence: TGTGCCAGCAGCCAAGTACCCAGGGATTACACTAATGAAAAACTGTTTTTT. Its protein is CASSQVPRDYTNEKLFF. V gene TRBV4-2 combines with J gene TRBJ1-4; a weak D match, TRBD1 (5 bases). V was clipped by 1 base and J by 2 bases, with 14 bases between them. This CDR3 region has 17 residues. Germline CDR1 reads LGHNA; CDR2 reads YNFKEQ.

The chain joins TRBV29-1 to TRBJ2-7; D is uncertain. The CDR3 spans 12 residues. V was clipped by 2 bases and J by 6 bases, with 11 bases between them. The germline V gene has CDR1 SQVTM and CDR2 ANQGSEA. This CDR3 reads CSVEQPGSEQYF. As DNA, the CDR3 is TGCAGCGTTGAACAACCGGGTAGCGAGCAGTACTTC.

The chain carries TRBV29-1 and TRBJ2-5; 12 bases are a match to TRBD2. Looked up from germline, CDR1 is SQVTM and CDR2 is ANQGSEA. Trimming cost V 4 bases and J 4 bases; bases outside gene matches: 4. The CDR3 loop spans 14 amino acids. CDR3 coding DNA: TGCAGCGTTGTAACTAGCGGGGGGTCAGAGACCCAGTACTTC. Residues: CSVVTSGGSETQYF.

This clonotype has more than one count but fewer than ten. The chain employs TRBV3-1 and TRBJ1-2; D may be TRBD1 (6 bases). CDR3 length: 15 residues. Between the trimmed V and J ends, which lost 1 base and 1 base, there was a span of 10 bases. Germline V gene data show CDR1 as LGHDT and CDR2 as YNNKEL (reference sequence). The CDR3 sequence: CASSQGPDSNYGYTF. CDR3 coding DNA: TGTGCCAGCAGCCAAGGACCGGACAGTAACTATGGCTACACCTTC.

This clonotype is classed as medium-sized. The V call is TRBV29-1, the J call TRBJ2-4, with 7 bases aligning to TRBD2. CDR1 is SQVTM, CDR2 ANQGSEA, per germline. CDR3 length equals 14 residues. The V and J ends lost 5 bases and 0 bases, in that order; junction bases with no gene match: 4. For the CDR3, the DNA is TGCAGCGTTCGACTAGCACCAGCCAAAAACATTCAGTACTTC. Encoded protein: CSVRLAPAKNIQYF.

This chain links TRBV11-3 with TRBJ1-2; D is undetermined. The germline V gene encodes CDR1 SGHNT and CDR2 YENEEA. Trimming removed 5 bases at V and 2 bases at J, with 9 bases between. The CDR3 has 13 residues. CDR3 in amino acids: CASSVTDNYGYTF. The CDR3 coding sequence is TGTGCCAGCAGCGTAACCGACAACTATGGCTACACCTTC.

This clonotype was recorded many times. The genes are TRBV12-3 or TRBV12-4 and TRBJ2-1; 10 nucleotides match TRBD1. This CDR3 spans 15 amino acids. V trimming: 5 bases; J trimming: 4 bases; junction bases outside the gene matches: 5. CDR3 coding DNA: TGTGCCAGCAGTGAGGGACAGGGGACGTACAATGAGCAGTTCTTC. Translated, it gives CASSEGQGTYNEQFF.